The clone carrying this TCR beta chain turned up a few times. Produced via immunoSEQ multiplex PCR; TCRdb's table is partial and in-frame only. This sample has 5,000 to 6,500 clones; 80% to 90% occur once, and the top ten carry less than 5%. The data were obtained in a study of T cells in lung cancer brain metastases. The sample consisted of tumor tissue from the primary lung tumor. The TCR sequence derives from a man between 65 and 80 years old with non-small cell lung cancer.

Here the CDR3 DNA reads TGTGCCACCAGCAGAGATAGGGCAGCCTACGAGCAGTACTTC. Encoded protein: CATSRDRAAYEQYF. This chain uses TRBV15 with TRBJ2-7; D unresolved. Trimming left V 0 bases short and J 2 bases short, with 8 bases between. The V gene's germline CDR1 is LNHNV and CDR2 YYDKDF (reference sequence). This CDR3 spans 14 amino acids.